The next 6 T cell receptor beta chains were all read from a single sample in a study of human T cells and chemical hapten exposure. The time point denotes: pre-sensitization, week 0. Stated treatment: therapeutic diphenylcyclopropenone sensitization with weekly scalp DPC. TCRdb independently ran MiXCR on the RACE reads; one entry per CDR3 protein. Here the sample spans 300,000 to 450,000 distinct CDR3 sequences, 4% to 6% being singletons. The source was whole blood, collected in connection with sensitization to the hapten diphenylcyclopropenone (DPC). The receptors were sampled from a woman between 50 and 59 years old with alopecia areata. Some clones in this sample may be carry-over from other donors' samples.

In its sample, this clonotype was seen many times. The chain recombines TRBV15 with TRBJ2-5, with 11 bases aligning to TRBD2. Germline V gene data show CDR1 as LNHNV and CDR2 as YYDKDF (reference sequence). The CDR3 runs 14 residues. J lost 4 bases, V lost 5 bases, and 3 bases had no gene match. The chain's CDR3 is CATSLAGGVETQYF. DNA of the CDR3: TGTGCCACCAGCTTAGCGGGAGGGGTAGAGACCCAGTACTTC.

This clonotype has a count of ten or more. V and J are TRBV27 and TRBJ2-1, with 7 bases identical to TRBD2. The CDR3 spans 16 residues. V shed 0 bases, J shed 0 bases, and the junction held 2 bases outside the gene matches. Germline V gene data show CDR1 as MNHEY and CDR2 as SMNVEV (reference sequence). CDR3 DNA sequence: TGTGCCAGCAGTTTATCGCGGGGGAGCTCCTACAATGAGCAGTTCTTC. Translation gives CASSLSRGSSYNEQFF.

This clonotype has only a few counts. V usage is TRBV9 and J usage is TRBJ2-6, with 10 positions matching TRBD1. Germline CDR1 reads SGDLS; CDR2 reads YYNGEE. V lost 3 bases and J lost 2; bases outside the gene matches: 11. The CDR3 runs 19 residues. The CDR3 DNA reads as TGTGCCAGCAGCGCCTCGACCGGGACAGGGGTAGCTGGGGCCAACGTCCTGACTTTC. Amino acids: CASSASTGTGVAGANVLTF.

This clonotype was counted many times. The CDR3 reads CASSRTENIQYF. As DNA, the CDR3 is TGTGCCAGCAGTCGGACAGAAAACATTCAGTACTTC. J is TRBJ2-4 and V is TRBV12-3 or TRBV12-4, with a possible D match to TRBD1 (6 bases). The CDR3 spans 12 residues. Trimming cost V 5 bases and J 5 bases, with 7 bases left between them.

This chain uses TRBV15 with TRBJ1-5; D gene unclear. This CDR3 contains 20 residues. V was pared by 0 bases and J by 0 bases, with 21 bases between. Germline loops: CDR1 LNHNV, CDR2 YYDKDF (reference sequence). The CDR3 is CATSREVSLIHTDSNQPQHF. The CDR3, as DNA: TGTGCCACCAGCAGAGAAGTAAGCCTCATCCACACGGATAGCAATCAGCCCCAGCATTTT. The variable domain in full, with the rest retrieved from reference TRBV15 and TRBJ1-5, is DAMVIQNPRYQVTQFGKPVTLSCSQTLNHNVMYWYQQKSSQAPKLLFHYYDKDFNNEADTPDNFQSRRPNTSFCFLDIRSPGLGDTAMYLCATSREVSLIHTDSNQPQHFGDGTRLSIL.

This chain joins TRBV27 and TRBJ2-1, with 14 bases lining up with TRBD2. V dropped 3 bases and J dropped 3; count of bases not matched to a gene: 7. The germline CDR1 and CDR2 sequences are MNHEY and SMNVEV (reference sequence). The CDR3 is made up of 18 amino acids. CDR3 region: CASSFRLAGGVYYNEQFF. For the CDR3, the DNA is TGTGCCAGCAGTTTCAGACTAGCGGGGGGGGTGTACTACAATGAGCAGTTCTTC.